This T cell receptor (beta chain) was identified in a study of cytomegalovirus exposure and HLA in healthy donors (dated by TCRdb to 2017 to 2019). Background for the entire study: According to an earlier analysis of 587 of the donors, 200 million or so T cells yielded some 120 million unique TCR beta sequences and more than 250 Gb of sequence data. In a later genetic analysis, genome-wide SNP genotypes for about 65% of the roughly 700 donors were used, and that subset was treated as a discovery cohort. To predict cytomegalovirus infection status, the study brought together high-throughput TCR immunosequencing, statistical association of individual TCRs with disease status, and machine learning. To study patterns of TCR occurrence, a later analysis re-analyzed previously published TCR beta repertoires from around 660 donors and added high-resolution HLA genotyping. Roughly five DR-DQ haplotypes were handled as single units for association and clustering because linkage in the cohort was strong. The study used immunosequencing to profile the T cell repertoires of under 700 subjects and linked those repertoires to cytomegalovirus serostatus. Donor age, sex, ethnicity and CMV serostatus were collected together with the repertoire data. HLA typing included class I and class II loci at four-digit resolution. The number of typed donors differed by locus: about 620-630 for A, B, C, DRB1 and DQB1; some 500 for DQA1; roughly 600 for DPA1; and about 450 for DPB1. In the later analysis, no new phenotypic data were used to find candidate immune exposures; instead, reliance was placed on TCR beta sequences and their occurrence across donors. The genetic ancestry cluster associated with self-reported Caucasian donors included about 84% of the approximately 430 genotyped donors. A separate validation cohort of about 110 different subjects was used in addition to the approximately 640-subject first cohort. Every discovery cohort repertoire had been produced on one sequencing platform. Among about 400 genotyped donors of the cohort, an average of about 220,000 unique TCR beta nucleotide sequences was sequenced per donor, of which about 19% were non-productive. The study was designed to test whether signatures of past pathogen exposure could be identified by cataloging public T cell receptors. An early release that covered roughly 600 HLA-typed donors contained approximately 300 gigabases of sequencing data and 65 million to 100 million unique TCR sequences. An earlier analysis of around 580 of the donors used high-throughput TCR beta sequencing to judge whether each TCR beta V gene segment behaved as functional or pseudogenic.

This clone has a handful of counts. Its antigen target is currently unknown. It has no much larger one-base neighbor in the sample; base qualities were not kept. The identical CDR3 is also encoded by other nucleotide sequences in the sample. The cohort consisted of approximately 690 healthy bone marrow donors. All cohort members were sampled while nominally healthy, although unrecorded immune exposures were likely present. The donor was CMV seropositive and was included in the group of 250 to 300 seropositive cohort members. A peripheral blood sample was provided by each donor, and peripheral blood mononuclear cells were used for TCR beta sequencing. The Qiagen DNeasy Blood Extraction Kit was used to extract genomic DNA from the blood cell samples. Preparation of the library involved the immunoSEQ multiplex PCR assay. A mixture of 60 forward primers for TCR Vbeta segments and 13 reverse primers for TCR Jbeta segments was used in the multiplex PCR. A multiplex PCR assay on genomic DNA amplified the CDR3 region of rearranged TCR beta genes. Amplified TCR beta libraries were sequenced as 87-base-pair reads on the Illumina HiSeq System. The study's own analysis went as follows. A later analysis tallied about 77 million unique TCR beta chains across the approximately 670 repertoires, and approximately 12 million of those chains were shared by two or more donors. Raw reads were error-corrected and collapsed into unique sequences by a nearest-neighbor algorithm in which closely related sequences were merged to remove PCR and sequencing errors. To assign V, D and J gene segments, CDR3 sequences were aligned to IMGT reference sequences. For a sequence to be retained, a match of at least six nucleotides was required to both a V gene segment and a J gene segment. A rearrangement counted as productive if the CDR3 had no stop codons and remained in frame with V and J, and every other rearrangement counted as non-productive. Following IMGT convention, CDR3 was defined as the stretch from the second conserved V-encoded cysteine up to the conserved J-encoded phenylalanine. The earlier analysis of approximately 500 of the donors excluded sequences that lacked an unambiguous match to a single V gene segment. In an earlier analysis of approximately 590 of the donors, a V segment was called functional when productive rearrangements were above 56.7%, and segregating when the standard deviation between donors exceeded 5%. A statistical classification framework was built to diagnose cytomegalovirus status from the catalog of TCR beta chain sequences. In a later analysis, V and J genes were assigned by comparing TCR nucleotide sequences against IMGT/GENE-DB human TR gene sequences. A later analysis assigned CDR3 sequences and most-parsimonious VDJ recombination scenarios with the TCRdist pipeline. A later analysis defined each TCR beta chain by its CDR3 amino acid sequence plus V-gene family, and excluded reads lacking a unique V-gene family. In a later analysis, fewer than 650 highly shared, low-generation-probability nucleotide sequences were removed to address suspected cross-contamination and a sequencing artifact. For each public chain, a later analysis derived a clonal expansion index from normalized ranks of inferred template counts within each repertoire. A later analysis computed generation probabilities with a VDJ recombination model fitted to out-of-frame rearrangements, and checked the results against IGoR. In a later analysis, TCR-TCR, TCR-HLA and TCR-CMV co-occurrence was scored with hypergeometric tests, and a repertoire-size bias correction was applied to TCR pairs. To estimate false discovery rates, a later analysis permuted the HLA or CMV assignments 20 times. In a later analysis, co-occurring TCRs were grouped using DBSCAN, and TCRdist sequence similarity was added for clustering within HLA-allele-positive subsets. For co-occurrence clustering, repertoires with fewer than 30,000 or more than 120,000 public chains were excluded, along with 5 or 6 repertoires with anomalous nucleotide sharing. Entries here come from immuneACCESS through TCRdb and include only in-frame sequences with V and J called. Some clones fail to appear in such tables; in the studies checked, an unresolved V gene covers under half of the shortfall, and the cause of the remainder is unknown. That table is the source of V, J and clone size, and D and trimming were worked out from the DNA. In all, the sample holds 150,000 to 200,000 clones, and about an eighth of those were seen once. Together, the top ten hold about 7.8% of the sample.

General study outcomes and caveats: Compared with equally common non-associated chains, HLA-associated TCR beta chains in a later analysis were more clonally expanded and had lower generation probabilities. Cytomegalovirus status was reported to be diagnosed by the classifier with high specificity and sensitivity in both the original and validation cohorts. Linkage disequilibrium might explain the correlated functional status among segregating V segments, but an unknown experimental factor could not be excluded. A later analysis associated around 16,000 TCR beta sequences with specific HLA alleles at a false discovery rate of 0.05. Some IMGT-functional V segments, including TRBV6-2 and TRBV6-3, could not be distinguished by the 87-base-pair reads and were therefore excluded. A later analysis found that TCR association rates varied across HLA loci, with DRB1 alleles showing the most associated TCRs and HLA-C alleles the fewest. HLA typing was unavailable for some donors at each locus, so association tests used only the typed subset. A further reported finding was that TCR beta sequences accurately predicted the HLA-A and HLA-B alleles for most subjects in the first cohort. The authors suggested that the approach could potentially be generalized to other disease states and immunological phenotypes. CMV serostatus was the only immune exposure information available for the cohort. A later analysis found that most CMV-associated TCR beta chains appeared HLA-restricted, with HLA associations seemingly driven largely by CMV exposure. Assigning TCR associations to individual alleles was difficult when HLA alleles, especially DR and DQ, strongly co-occurred. A later genetic analysis associated a missense DCLRE1C variant with V-gene and J-gene trimming of TCR beta chains, and an independent cohort replicated the association. Three of the identified cytomegalovirus-associated TCR beta chains were confirmed in vitro to be specific for cytomegalovirus antigens. Most TCR sequences were observed very rarely across donors, whereas some public TCRs were present in many individuals. The presence/absence analyses assumed that sequencing depth was roughly uniform across donors, and that assumption may not be true. The cohort was sequenced for TCR beta chains only, and without alpha or paired-chain data the features that could be detected were limited. Compared with the 666-donor mean, donors in an Asian-associated ancestry cluster had fewer N-insertions in productive TCRs, according to a later genetic analysis. Roughly 15 rarely observed V segments, including chromosome 9 orphons, were excluded from the earlier analysis of some 590 of the donors because counts were too low. In a later analysis, several top co-occurrence clusters were reported to appear linked to parvovirus B19, influenza, CMV and Epstein-Barr virus. A group of highly shared sequence variants was considered likely to be a technical artifact of the sequencing pipeline. In an earlier analysis of several hundred of the donors, most TCR beta V segments were observed in productive rearrangements about 87% or about 30% of the time, broadly matching IMGT annotations. The study gave a list of 150 to 200 TCR beta chains associated with cytomegalovirus.

Sequences SGHRS (CDR1) and YFSETQ (CDR2) are obtained from the germline V gene. The CDR3, from cysteine to phenylalanine, totals 12 residues. The CDR3 DNA has 36 bases and is translated from base 1. A distance of 11 bases separates the germline ends of V and J, which lose 3 bases and 8 bases respectively. The receptor was derived from a man aged 50 to 59 in good health and CMV-seropositive. What was sequenced was PBMCs. This sequence uses TRBV5-1 and TRBJ1-2; TRBD1 could be the D gene, as 5 bases match. The DNA sequence is given as TGCGCCAGCAGCTCCCAGGGATCCGGCTACACCTTC. This yields the protein CASSSQGSGYTF.